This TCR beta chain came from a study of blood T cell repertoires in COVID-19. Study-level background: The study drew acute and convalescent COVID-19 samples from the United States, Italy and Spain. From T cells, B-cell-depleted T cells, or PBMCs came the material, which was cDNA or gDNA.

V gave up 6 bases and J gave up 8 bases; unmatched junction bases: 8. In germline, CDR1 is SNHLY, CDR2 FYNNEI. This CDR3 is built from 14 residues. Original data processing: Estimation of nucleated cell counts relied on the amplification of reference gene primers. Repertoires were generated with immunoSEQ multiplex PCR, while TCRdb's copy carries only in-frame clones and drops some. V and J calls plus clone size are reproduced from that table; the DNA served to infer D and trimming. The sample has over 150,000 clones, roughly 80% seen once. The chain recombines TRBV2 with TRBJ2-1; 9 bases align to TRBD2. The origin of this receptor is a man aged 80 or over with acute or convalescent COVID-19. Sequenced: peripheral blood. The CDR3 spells CASSARGGAYEQFF. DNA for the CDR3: TGTGCCAGCAGCGCTCGCGGGGGGGCCTATGAGCAGTTCTTC.